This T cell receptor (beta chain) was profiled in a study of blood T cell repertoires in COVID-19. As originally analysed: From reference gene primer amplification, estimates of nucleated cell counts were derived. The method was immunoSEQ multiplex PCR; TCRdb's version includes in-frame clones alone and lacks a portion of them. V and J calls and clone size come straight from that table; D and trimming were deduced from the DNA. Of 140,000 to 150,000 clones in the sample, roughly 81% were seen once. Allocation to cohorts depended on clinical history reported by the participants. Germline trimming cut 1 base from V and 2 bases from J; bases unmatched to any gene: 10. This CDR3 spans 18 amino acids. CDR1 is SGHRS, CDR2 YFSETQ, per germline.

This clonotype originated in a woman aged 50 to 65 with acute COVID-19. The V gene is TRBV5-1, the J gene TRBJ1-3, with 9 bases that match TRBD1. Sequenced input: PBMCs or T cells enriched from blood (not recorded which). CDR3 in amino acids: CASSLLGQGNLAGNTIYF. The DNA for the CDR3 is TGCGCCAGCAGCTTGCTGGGACAGGGAAACTTAGCTGGAAACACCATATATTTT. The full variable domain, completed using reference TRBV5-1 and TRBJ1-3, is KAGVTQTPRYLIKTRGQQVTLSCSPISGHRSVSWYQQTPGQGLQFLFEYFSETQRNKGNFPGRFSGRQFSNSRSEMNVSTLELGDSALYLCASSLLGQGNLAGNTIYFGEGSWLTVV.